These T cell receptor beta chains were read from a single sample in a study of PD-L1 blockade in urothelial cancer. TCRdb's copy holds only in-frame clones and misses some; the assay was immunoSEQ multiplex PCR. This table has 35,000 to 45,000 clones, 91% appearing once. Material: PBMCs, obtained around atezolizumab (anti-PD-L1) treatment. These receptors were obtained from a man between 65 and 79 years old with urothelial cancer. Each CDR3 is given with its conserved first and last residue. Each record gives: V gene, J gene, CDR3 protein.

v_gene: TRBV19; j_gene: TRBJ1-1; CDR3aa: CASSIQGWESEAFF
v_gene: TRBV5-4; j_gene: TRBJ1-4; CDR3aa: CASSLSPTPQITNEKLFF
v_gene: TRBV19; j_gene: TRBJ2-7; CDR3aa: CASSMGSSGSATYEQYF
v_gene: TRBV7-9; j_gene: TRBJ1-4; CDR3aa: CASSLISGADRGNEKLFF
v_gene: TRBV7-9; j_gene: TRBJ1-1; CDR3aa: CASSQEGVGTEAFF
v_gene: TRBV10-3; j_gene: TRBJ1-4; CDR3aa: CAISEPGTVNEKLFF
v_gene: TRBV9; j_gene: TRBJ2-3; CDR3aa: CASSVRQRADTQYF
v_gene: TRBV18; j_gene: TRBJ1-5; CDR3aa: CASSLSGYGNNQPQHF
v_gene: TRBV9; j_gene: TRBJ2-7; CDR3aa: CASSTSRGGLAGGKDLYEQYF
v_gene: TRBV19; j_gene: TRBJ2-1; CDR3aa: CASSIGGGATINEQFF
v_gene: TRBV5-4; j_gene: TRBJ2-7; CDR3aa: CASSFDSGAYEQYF
v_gene: TRBV5-8; j_gene: TRBJ2-5; CDR3aa: CASSPEGLFQETQYF
v_gene: TRBV6-5; j_gene: TRBJ1-5; CDR3aa: CASSLGVGGNQPQHF
v_gene: TRBV2; j_gene: TRBJ1-5; CDR3aa: CASRPGQGASGNQPQHF
v_gene: TRBV5-1; j_gene: TRBJ1-4; CDR3aa: CASSLAAVNEKLFF
v_gene: TRBV9; j_gene: TRBJ2-1; CDR3aa: CASSVTPTSGSSYNEQFF
v_gene: TRBV5-4; j_gene: TRBJ2-5; CDR3aa: CASSPTGSQETQYF
v_gene: TRBV2; j_gene: TRBJ2-2; CDR3aa: CASILLADTGELFF
v_gene: TRBV5-5; j_gene: TRBJ1-4; CDR3aa: CASTLTLRGEDEKLFF
v_gene: TRBV5-1; j_gene: TRBJ1-1; CDR3aa: CASSLGQGLFTEAFF
v_gene: TRBV28; j_gene: TRBJ1-1; CDR3aa: CASSSLRGENTEAFF
v_gene: TRBV6-5; j_gene: TRBJ1-3; CDR3aa: CASRPGTGRNTIYF
v_gene: TRBV5-6; j_gene: TRBJ1-2; CDR3aa: CASSSDGGTYDYTF
v_gene: TRBV11-2; j_gene: TRBJ2-1; CDR3aa: CASSLGRTSPDEQFF
v_gene: TRBV11-2; j_gene: TRBJ2-3; CDR3aa: CASSLVEGSGGFSTDTQYF
v_gene: TRBV7-9; j_gene: TRBJ2-7; CDR3aa: CASSRQTGQVYEQYF
v_gene: TRBV29-1; j_gene: TRBJ2-5; CDR3aa: CSAGTATRAQYF
v_gene: TRBV6-1; j_gene: TRBJ2-7; CDR3aa: CASSERGEATSYEQYF
v_gene: TRBV28; j_gene: TRBJ2-7; CDR3aa: CASTSSVYEQYF
v_gene: TRBV11-3; j_gene: TRBJ2-1; CDR3aa: CASSLTSGIYNEQFF
v_gene: TRBV5-1; j_gene: TRBJ2-2; CDR3aa: CASSRAGEIGELFF
v_gene: TRBV28; j_gene: TRBJ1-5; CDR3aa: CASSLLGTNQPQHF
v_gene: TRBV5-4; j_gene: TRBJ2-7; CDR3aa: CASSTQDRVGEQYF
v_gene: TRBV9; j_gene: TRBJ2-3; CDR3aa: CASGGGQGTDTQYF
v_gene: TRBV28; j_gene: TRBJ2-3; CDR3aa: CASSLTAPTDTQYF
v_gene: TRBV6-6; j_gene: TRBJ2-7; CDR3aa: CASSYGRAPPAEQYF
v_gene: TRBV5-6; j_gene: TRBJ1-2; CDR3aa: CASSLPTSSYGYTF
v_gene: TRBV2; j_gene: TRBJ2-6; CDR3aa: CASSEVSLSHVLTF
v_gene: TRBV9; j_gene: TRBJ2-7; CDR3aa: CASSSRGTSAYEQYF
v_gene: TRBV30; j_gene: TRBJ2-1; CDR3aa: CAWSRWESHNEQFF
v_gene: TRBV21-1; j_gene: TRBJ2-7; CDR3aa: CASSYRPVVAGGRKNF
v_gene: TRBV5-1; j_gene: TRBJ2-1; CDR3aa: CASSSQGGHGNEQFF
v_gene: TRBV28; j_gene: TRBJ2-6; CDR3aa: CASSSPAGGGANVLTF
v_gene: TRBV4-1; j_gene: TRBJ2-1; CDR3aa: CASSQALAGGHNEQFF
v_gene: TRBV5-4; j_gene: TRBJ1-2; CDR3aa: CASSLSGTGEYGYTF
v_gene: TRBV10-3; j_gene: TRBJ2-2; CDR3aa: CAVGREPTGELFF
v_gene: TRBV6-5; j_gene: TRBJ1-3; CDR3aa: CASSSQGDTIYF
v_gene: TRBV5-1; j_gene: TRBJ2-5; CDR3aa: CASRRDRGLETQYF
v_gene: TRBV5-1; j_gene: TRBJ2-3; CDR3aa: CASSLVGGTGTDTQYF
v_gene: TRBV19; j_gene: TRBJ1-3; CDR3aa: CASSIGGSSGNTIYF
v_gene: TRBV7-8; j_gene: TRBJ2-2; CDR3aa: CASSLGTTWDTGELFF
v_gene: TRBV6-5; j_gene: TRBJ2-7; CDR3aa: CASSYAQGNEQYF
v_gene: TRBV11-2; j_gene: TRBJ2-5; CDR3aa: CASLVSGGAQETQYF
v_gene: TRBV6-6; j_gene: TRBJ1-1; CDR3aa: CASSTRDRGLGTEAFF